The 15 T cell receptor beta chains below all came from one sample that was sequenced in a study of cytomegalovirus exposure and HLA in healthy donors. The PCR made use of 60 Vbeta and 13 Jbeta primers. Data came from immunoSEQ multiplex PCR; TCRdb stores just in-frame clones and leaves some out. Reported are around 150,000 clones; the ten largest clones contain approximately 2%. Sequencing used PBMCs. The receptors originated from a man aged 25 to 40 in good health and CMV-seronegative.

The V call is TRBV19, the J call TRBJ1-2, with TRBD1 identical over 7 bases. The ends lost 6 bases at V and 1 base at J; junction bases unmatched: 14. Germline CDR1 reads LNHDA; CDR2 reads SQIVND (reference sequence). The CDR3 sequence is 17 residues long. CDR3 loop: CASSLGQARRVNYGYTF. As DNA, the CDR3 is TGTGCCAGTAGCCTCGGACAGGCGCGGAGAGTTAACTATGGCTACACCTTC.

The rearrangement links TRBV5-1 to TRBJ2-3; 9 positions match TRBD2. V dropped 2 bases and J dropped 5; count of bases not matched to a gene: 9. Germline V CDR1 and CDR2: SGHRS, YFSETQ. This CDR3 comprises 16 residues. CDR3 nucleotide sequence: TGCGCCAGCAGCTTAGGCGCGGGAGGGGTAGTAGATACGCAGTATTTT. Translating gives CASSLGAGGVVDTQYF.

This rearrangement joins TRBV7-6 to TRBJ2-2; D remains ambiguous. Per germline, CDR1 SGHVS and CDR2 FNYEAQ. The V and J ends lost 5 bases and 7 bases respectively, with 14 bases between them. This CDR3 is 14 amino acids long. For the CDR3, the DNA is TGTGCCAGCAGCAAAACAATAGCCCACGGGGAGCTGTTTTTT. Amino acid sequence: CASSKTIAHGELFF.

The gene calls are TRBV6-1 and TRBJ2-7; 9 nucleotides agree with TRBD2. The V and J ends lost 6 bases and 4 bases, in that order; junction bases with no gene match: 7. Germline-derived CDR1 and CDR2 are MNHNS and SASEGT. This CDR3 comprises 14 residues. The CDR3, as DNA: TGTGCCAGCAGAGGATCTAGCGGGACTTACGAGCAGTACTTC. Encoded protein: CASRGSSGTYEQYF.

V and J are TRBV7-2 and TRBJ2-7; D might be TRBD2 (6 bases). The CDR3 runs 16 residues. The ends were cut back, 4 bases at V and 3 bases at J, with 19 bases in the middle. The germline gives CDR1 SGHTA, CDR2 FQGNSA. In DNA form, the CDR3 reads TGTGCCAGCAGCTCATGGGGCGGGGACCTCGACTACGAGCAGTACTTC. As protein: CASSSWGGDLDYEQYF.

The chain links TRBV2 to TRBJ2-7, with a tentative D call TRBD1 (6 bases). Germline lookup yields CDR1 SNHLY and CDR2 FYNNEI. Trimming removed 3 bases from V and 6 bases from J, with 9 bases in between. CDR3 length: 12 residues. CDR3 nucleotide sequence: TGTGCCAGCAGTGAGGACAGAGGCGAGCAGTACTTC. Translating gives CASSEDRGEQYF.

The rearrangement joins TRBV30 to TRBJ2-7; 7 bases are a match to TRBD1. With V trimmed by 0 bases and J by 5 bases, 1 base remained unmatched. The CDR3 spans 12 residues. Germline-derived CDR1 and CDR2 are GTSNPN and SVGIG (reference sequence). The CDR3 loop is CAWSVTGDEQYF. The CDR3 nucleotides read TGTGCCTGGAGTGTTACAGGGGACGAGCAGTACTTC.

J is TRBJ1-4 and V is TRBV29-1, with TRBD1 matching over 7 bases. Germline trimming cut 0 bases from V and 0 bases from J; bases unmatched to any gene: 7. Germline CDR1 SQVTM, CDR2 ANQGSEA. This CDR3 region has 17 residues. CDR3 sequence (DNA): TGCAGCGTTGAAGACCCAGGGGGATATGCAACTAATGAAAAACTGTTTTTT. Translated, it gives CSVEDPGGYATNEKLFF.

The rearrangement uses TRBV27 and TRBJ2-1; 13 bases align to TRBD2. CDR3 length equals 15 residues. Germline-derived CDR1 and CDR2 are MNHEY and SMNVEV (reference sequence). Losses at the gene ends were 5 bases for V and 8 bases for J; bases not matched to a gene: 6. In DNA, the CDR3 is TGTGCCAGCAGTAGCTGGACTAGCGGGAGCGATGAGCAGTTCTTC. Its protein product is CASSSWTSGSDEQFF.

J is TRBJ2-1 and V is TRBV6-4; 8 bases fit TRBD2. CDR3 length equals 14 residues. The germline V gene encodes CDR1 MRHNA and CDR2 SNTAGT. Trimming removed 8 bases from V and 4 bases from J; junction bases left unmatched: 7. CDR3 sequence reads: CASSASGLYNEQFF. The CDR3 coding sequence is TGTGCCAGCTCGGCTAGCGGGCTGTACAATGAGCAGTTCTTC.

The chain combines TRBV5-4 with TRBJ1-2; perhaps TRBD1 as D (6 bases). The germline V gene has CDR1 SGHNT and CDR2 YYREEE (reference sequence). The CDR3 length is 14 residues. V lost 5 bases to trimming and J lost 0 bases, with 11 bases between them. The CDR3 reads CASRGRGTNYGYTF. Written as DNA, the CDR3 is TGTGCCAGCAGAGGAAGGGGGACTAACTATGGCTACACCTTC.

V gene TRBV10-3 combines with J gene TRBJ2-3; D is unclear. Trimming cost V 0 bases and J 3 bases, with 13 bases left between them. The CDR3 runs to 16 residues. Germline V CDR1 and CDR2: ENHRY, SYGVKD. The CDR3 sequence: CAISESRGLGTDTQYF. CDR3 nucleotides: TGTGCCATCAGTGAGTCCAGAGGTCTAGGTACAGATACGCAGTATTTT.

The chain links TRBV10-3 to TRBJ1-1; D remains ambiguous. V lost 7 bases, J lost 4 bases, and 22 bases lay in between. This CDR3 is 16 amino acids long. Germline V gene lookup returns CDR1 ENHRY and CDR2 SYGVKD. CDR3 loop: CAIKRTGTQTSTEAFF. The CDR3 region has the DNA TGTGCCATCAAAAGGACGGGAACGCAGACCAGCACTGAAGCTTTCTTT.

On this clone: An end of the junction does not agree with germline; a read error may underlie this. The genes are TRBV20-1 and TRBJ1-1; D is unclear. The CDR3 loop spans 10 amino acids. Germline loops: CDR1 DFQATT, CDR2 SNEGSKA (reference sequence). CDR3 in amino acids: CLGRNTEAFF. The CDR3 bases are TGTTTGGGGAGGAACACTGAAGCTTTCTTT.

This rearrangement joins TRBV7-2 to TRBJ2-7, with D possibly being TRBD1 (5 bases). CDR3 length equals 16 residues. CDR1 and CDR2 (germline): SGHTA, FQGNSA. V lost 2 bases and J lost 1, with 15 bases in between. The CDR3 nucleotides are TGTGCCAGCAGCTTATCCGACAGCTATCATTCCTACGAGCAGTACTTC. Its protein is CASSLSDSYHSYEQYF.